This entry lists 2 T cell receptor beta chains sequenced from one sample in a study of blood T cells in healthy people across ages. A J-beta primer mix and a sample-barcoded 5' primer were used in a second PCR of about 7 to 12 cycles. From the 5' RACE reads, TCRdb called clonotypes with MiXCR, one entry per CDR3 protein. Found here are 1,800,000 or so distinct CDR3 sequences, about two fifths of them singletons; the top ten hold about 21%. Sequencing was performed on blood. All receptors derive from a human donor in good health.

This rearrangement joins TRBV2 to TRBJ2-1; no clear D. The CDR3 runs 15 residues. The V and J ends lost 2 bases and 0 bases respectively, with 8 bases between them. Germline CDR1 and CDR2: SNHLY and FYNNEI. The CDR3 nucleotides are TGTGCCAGCAGTGAAAGGTCTACCTCCTACAATGAGCAGTTCTTC. It encodes CASSERSTSYNEQFF.

This clonotype was seen a few times. The rearrangement links TRBV7-8 to TRBJ2-3; D gene uncertain. The V end lost 5 bases, the J end lost 8 bases, and 17 bases lay between the germline ends. The CDR3 consists of 14 residues. Germline-derived CDR1 and CDR2 are SGHVS and FQNEAQ. Here the CDR3 reads CASSPAPSKGTQYF. CDR3 in DNA: TGTGCCAGCAGCCCGGCCCCTTCGAAGGGTACGCAGTATTTT.